This TCR beta chain was identified during a study of T cells in Graves' hyperthyroidism and ophthalmopathy. V dropped 5 bases and J dropped 8 bases, with 9 bases sitting between them. Per the germline V gene, CDR1 is MDHEN and CDR2 is SYDVKM. The CDR3 consists of 11 residues. The TCR beta CDR3 regions underwent amplification using RNA transcripts as the source. During a first-round RT-PCR of the TCR CDR3, the HTBI primer set was used. Via MiXCR, TCRdb re-called the multiplex PCR reads, giving one row per CDR3 protein. The sample shows about 290,000 distinct CDR3 sequences, about an eighth of them seen only once. This clonotype turned up a few times.

The receptor's source is a woman in her thirties with Graves' hyperthyroidism that later progressed to Graves' ophthalmopathy. The chain links TRBV28 to TRBJ1-2; D is undetermined. Sample: blood. Here the CDR3 reads CASSRREGYTF. Written as DNA, the CDR3 is TGTGCCAGCAGTCGTCGGGAGGGCTACACCTTC.